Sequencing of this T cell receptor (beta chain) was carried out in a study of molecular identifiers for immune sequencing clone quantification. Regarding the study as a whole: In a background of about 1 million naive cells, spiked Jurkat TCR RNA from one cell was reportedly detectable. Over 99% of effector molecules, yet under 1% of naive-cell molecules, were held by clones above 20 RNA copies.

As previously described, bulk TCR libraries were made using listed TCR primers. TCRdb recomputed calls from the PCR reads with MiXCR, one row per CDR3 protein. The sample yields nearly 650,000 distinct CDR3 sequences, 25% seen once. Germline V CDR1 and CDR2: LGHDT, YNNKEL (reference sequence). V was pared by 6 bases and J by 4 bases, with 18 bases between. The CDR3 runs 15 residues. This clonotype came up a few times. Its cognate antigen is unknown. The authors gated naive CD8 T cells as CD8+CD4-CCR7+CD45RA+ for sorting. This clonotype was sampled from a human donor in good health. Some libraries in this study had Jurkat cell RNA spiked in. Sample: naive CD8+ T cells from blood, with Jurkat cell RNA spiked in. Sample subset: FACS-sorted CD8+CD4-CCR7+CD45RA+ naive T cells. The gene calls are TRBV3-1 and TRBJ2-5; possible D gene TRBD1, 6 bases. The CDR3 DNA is TGTGCCAGCAGAGAAACAGGGCTTGGGGGAGAGACCCAGTACTTC. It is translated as CASRETGLGGETQYF.